The rows below give T cell receptor beta chains drawn from one sample of a study of shared clonotypes between healthy human individuals. Method: immunoSEQ multiplex PCR; TCRdb's copy keeps in-frame clones and lacks some. The data show about 470,000 clones, with around 75% seen just once and over 10% held by the top ten. The sample was PBMCs. These receptors all stem from a middle-aged woman in good health. Some clones in this sample may be carry-over from other donors' samples. Both conserved end residues are part of each CDR3. The D gene is left open where the match is weak. A row's size may be missing; if present it is once, few, many or a size class.

>TRBJ2-7|NA|NA|TRBV21-1|14
TGTGCCACCGGCTGGGAGACAGACGACTACGAGCAGTACTTC
CATGWETDDYEQYF
>TRBJ1-4|NA|NA|TRBV5-5|13
TGTGCCAGCAGCTTGATGGGACACAACTTGGTGTTTTTT
CASSLMGHNLVFF
>TRBJ2-2|NA|NA|TRBV19|16
TGTGCCAGTACCGAGGGGCGGGAATCGAACACCGGGGAGCTGTTTTTT
CASTEGRESNTGELFF
>TRBJ1-1|NA|NA|TRBV5-1|13
TGCGCCAGCAGCTTTCAGTTCAACACTGAAGCTTTCTTT
CASSFQFNTEAFF
>TRBJ2-7|NA|NA|TRBV6-6|11
TGTGCCAGCAGTCCCAGGGATGAGCAGTACTTC
CASSPRDEQYF
>TRBJ2-1|NA|NA|TRBV2|12
TGTGCCAGCATGCGAGAGTACAATGAGCAGTTCTTC
CASMREYNEQFF
>TRBJ1-4|NA|NA|TRBV30|14
TGTGCCTGGACGCGGAGGACATGGGGTGAAAAACTGTTTTTT
CAWTRRTWGEKLFF
>TRBJ1-5|NA|NA|TRBV10-3|14
TGTGCCATCAGTGAAGTCGGTGGCAATCAGCCCCAGCATTTT
CAISEVGGNQPQHF
>TRBJ2-5|TRBD1|NA|TRBV7-2|14
TGTGCCAGCAGAACGCAGGGGGCGCGTGAGACCCAGTACTTC
CASRTQGARETQYF
>TRBJ2-1|NA|NA|TRBV2|15
TGTGCCAGCAGTTCCCTCGGGGGAGGCTTCGATGAGCAGTTCTTC
CASSSLGGGFDEQFF
>TRBJ2-5|TRBD1|many|TRBV6-1|15
TGTGCCAGCAGTGGAGGACAGGGGGAGCAAGAGACCCAGTACTTC
CASSGGQGEQETQYF
>TRBJ2-7|NA|NA|TRBV30|12
TGTGCCTGGAGTGTAAGCTTTTCCGAGCAGTACTTC
CAWSVSFSEQYF
>TRBJ2-5|NA|few|TRBV5-1|16
TGCGCCAGCAGCTTCCTCCCATCGACAGCCGGGGAGACCCAGTACTTC
CASSFLPSTAGETQYF
>TRBJ1-3|NA|few|TRBV5-1|14
TGCGCCAGCAGCTTTGACGGGTCTGGAAACACCATATATTTT
CASSFDGSGNTIYF
>TRBJ1-5|TRBD1|NA|TRBV7-9|15
TGTGCCAGCAGCTCCAGGGGGGATAGCAATCAGCCCCAGCATTTT
CASSSRGDSNQPQHF
>TRBJ1-2|NA|NA|TRBV27|15
TGTGCCAGCAGTAGCTTACAGGGTAGAGGCTATGGCTACACCTTC
CASSSLQGRGYGYTF
>TRBJ1-4|TRBD1|NA|TRBV5-8|12
TGTGCCAGCCCCGACAGGGTTGAAAAACTGTTTTTT
CASPDRVEKLFF
>TRBJ2-2|NA|NA|TRBV10-1|14
TGCGCCAGCAGCAAATCAGGGGACACCGGGGAGCTGTTTTTT
CASSKSGDTGELFF
>TRBJ2-3|NA|NA|TRBV2|14
TGTGCCAGCAGTGACAGGGATAGCACAGATACGCAGTATTTT
CASSDRDSTDTQYF
>TRBJ2-2|NA|NA|TRBV5-1|15
TGCGCCAGCAGCTTGGCGGGGGCGCGTACCGGGGAGCTGTTTTTT
CASSLAGARTGELFF
>TRBJ1-1|TRBD1|NA|TRBV11-2|16
TGTGCCAGCAGACGACTGTTGGGGGGACAGGGTGGTGAAGCTTTCTTT
CASRRLLGGQGGEAFF
>TRBJ1-2|NA|NA|TRBV29-1|11
TGCAGCGTTGGCGACGGGGTTGGCTACACCTTC
CSVGDGVGYTF
>TRBJ2-1|NA|once|TRBV27|14
TGTGCCAGCACTTCCGGGACACCCTACAATGAGCAGTTCTTC
CASTSGTPYNEQFF
>TRBJ1-4|NA|NA|TRBV28|12
TGTGCCACCAGGGTGACTAATGAAAAACTGTTTTTT
CATRVTNEKLFF
>TRBJ2-7|TRBD1|NA|TRBV5-1|15
TGCGCCAGCAGCTTGGGCGCGGGACAGGGCAGCGAGCAGTACTTC
CASSLGAGQGSEQYF
>TRBJ2-1|TRBD2|NA|TRBV5-1|15
TGCGCCAGCAGCTTTAGCGGGAGTGGAGGGGATGAGCAGTTCTTC
CASSFSGSGGDEQFF
>TRBJ2-7|NA|NA|TRBV5-5|14
TGTGCCAGCAGCTATGGGGACATCCGGAGCGAGCAGTACTTC
CASSYGDIRSEQYF
>TRBJ2-6|NA|NA|TRBV6-1|15
TGTGCCAGCGGGACGCGTGTCTCTGGGGCCAACGTCCTGACTTTC
CASGTRVSGANVLTF
>TRBJ2-7|NA|NA|TRBV6-5|14
TGTGCCAGCAGTTCCCGCAGACTAACCTACGAGCAGTACTTC
CASSSRRLTYEQYF
>TRBJ1-4|NA|NA|TRBV5-4|16
TGTGCCAGCAGCTTGCAAGGGTGGGGAACAGATGAAAAACTGTTTTTT
CASSLQGWGTDEKLFF
>TRBJ1-4|NA|NA|TRBV7-9|14
TGTGCCAGCAGCTTATCTACAACTAATGAAAAACTGTTTTTT
CASSLSTTNEKLFF
>TRBJ1-1|NA|once|TRBV30|13
TGTGCCTGGAGTATTTCCCAAGACACTGAAGCTTTCTTT
CAWSISQDTEAFF
>TRBJ1-1|NA|NA|TRBV12-2|14
TGTGCAAGTCGGCCCGAGGGGTTCGACACTGAAGCTTTCTTT
CASRPEGFDTEAFF
>TRBJ2-1|NA|NA|TRBV5-1|14
TGCGCCAGCAGCTTGGGCCAGGACCCTAATGAGCAGTTCTTC
CASSLGQDPNEQFF
>TRBJ2-5|NA|NA|TRBV29-1|16
TGCAGCGTTCCCTCATTCGGCAGTAACCCCGGAGAGACCCAGTACTTC
CSVPSFGSNPGETQYF
>TRBJ2-3|TRBD2|few|TRBV29-1|15
TGCAGCGTTGGAGGGACTAGCGGTCACACAGATACGCAGTATTTT
CSVGGTSGHTDTQYF
>TRBJ2-1|TRBD2|NA|TRBV29-1|19
TGCAGCGTTGAAGTGCCAGCGGGATTGATTAGTGGGCTCTACAATGAGCAGTTCTTC
CSVEVPAGLISGLYNEQFF
>TRBJ1-4|TRBD1|NA|TRBV25-1|14
TGTGCCAGCAGGGGTGACAGGGGGAGGGAAAAACTGTTTTTT
CASRGDRGREKLFF
>TRBJ2-1|TRBD2|few|TRBV25-1|14
TGTGCCAGCATGGGCGGGGGCTCCTACAATGAGCAGTTCTTC
CASMGGGSYNEQFF
>TRBJ1-3|NA|NA|TRBV10-3|17
TGTGCCATCAGTGAGTCGATAATCAGGGACTCTGGAAACACCATATATTTT
CAISESIIRDSGNTIYF
>TRBJ2-1|TRBD2|NA|TRBV7-6|18
TGTGCCAGCAGCTTAGGGACTAGCGGGAGGACGGCCTACAATGAGCAGTTCTTC
CASSLGTSGRTAYNEQFF
>TRBJ1-4|NA|NA|TRBV28|15
TGTGCCAGCAGCCGACAGGTCGCAACTAATGAAAAACTGTTTTTT
CASSRQVATNEKLFF
>TRBJ2-7|NA|few|TRBV6-6|14
TGTGCCAGCAGTTACTCGACAGTTTCCTACGAGCAGTACTTC
CASSYSTVSYEQYF
>TRBJ2-7|TRBD2|NA|TRBV28|20
TGTGCCAGCAGCCGCCCCGGACTAGCTCTTGTGGGAGGGAGGGTTTACGAGCAGTACTTC
CASSRPGLALVGGRVYEQYF
>TRBJ1-1|NA|few|TRBV21-1|19
TGTGCCAGCAGCAAAGTGTGGCGACAGGAGGTCGCTAGGAACACTGAAGCTTTCTTT
CASSKVWRQEVARNTEAFF
>TRBJ2-5|NA|NA|TRBV20-1|11
TGCAGTGCTAGGCCGGAGGAGACCCAGTACTTC
CSARPEETQYF
>TRBJ1-2|NA|NA|TRBV30|12
TGTGCCTGGAGTGTACAGGTCTATGGCTACACCTTC
CAWSVQVYGYTF
>TRBJ2-7|NA|few|TRBV27|14
TGTGCCACCACGGATGTCGGGGGCTCCTACGAGCAGTACTTC
CATTDVGGSYEQYF
>TRBJ2-5|NA|NA|TRBV7-8|13
TGTGCCAGCAGCTTTGGCGGACAAGAGACCCAGTACTTC
CASSFGGQETQYF
>TRBJ1-5|NA|few|TRBV27|15
TGTGCCAGCAGTTTATCTCGGGGGGGCAATCAGCCCCAGCATTTT
CASSLSRGGNQPQHF
>TRBJ2-7|NA|NA|TRBV7-9|14
TGTGCCAGCAGCCTTAACAGGGACTCCTACGAGCAGTACTTC
CASSLNRDSYEQYF
>TRBJ2-7|NA|few|TRBV6-5|13
TGTGCCAGCAGTTACAGCGGAACCTACGAGCAGTACTTC
CASSYSGTYEQYF
>TRBJ1-1|NA|NA|TRBV18|14
TGTGCCAGCTCACCACCCGGAACAAGCACTGAAGCTTTCTTT
CASSPPGTSTEAFF
>TRBJ2-2|NA|NA|TRBV2|16
TGTGCCAGCAGTGAAGGCAGTGGAGGTAACACCGGGGAGCTGTTTTTT
CASSEGSGGNTGELFF
>TRBJ2-7|NA|once|TRBV2|14
TGTGCCAGCAGTGAGGACAGAGACTCCTACGAGCAGTACTTC
CASSEDRDSYEQYF
>TRBJ2-1|NA|NA|TRBV5-1|18
TGCGCCAGCAGCCACCGCGCGCCAGCTCCAAGCTCCTACAATGAGCAGTTCTTC
CASSHRAPAPSSYNEQFF
>TRBJ2-7|NA|NA|TRBV30|12
TGTGCCTGGGCCCAGGGGAAATACGAGCAGTACTTC
CAWAQGKYEQYF
>TRBJ2-5|NA|NA|TRBV18|13
TGTGCCAGCTCACCACGGGGGAAAGAGACCCAGTACTTC
CASSPRGKETQYF
>TRBJ1-3|TRBD1|NA|TRBV5-4|16
TGTGCCAGCAGCTTGGCCAGGGGGGCGGGAGGAAACACCATATATTTT
CASSLARGAGGNTIYF
>TRBJ1-1|NA|NA|TRBV2|14
TGTGCCAGCAGGGAAACGACACTTAACACTGAAGCTTTCTTT
CASRETTLNTEAFF